This is a list of T cell receptor beta chains from one sample in a study of T cell responses to AZD1222 COVID-19 vaccine. Sequencing was performed with immunoSEQ multiplex PCR; in TCRdb, only in-frame clones are kept and a portion is missing. The table has about 66,000 clones, about three quarters seen once. Material: peripheral blood, obtained 28 days after the second AZD1222 dose. These receptors were obtained from an adult who received the AZD1222 COVID-19 vaccine. The CDR3 runs from the conserved cysteine through the conserved F or W. The order of the fields is J gene, V gene, clone size, D gene, CDR3 DNA, CDR3 protein. D genes are given only for firm matches. Where a row states a size, it is once, few, many or the class of an expanded clone; other rows omit it.

TRBJ2-1,TRBV29-1,.,TRBD1,TGCAGCGTAGGTGGGGGGACAGGGGATTTTGAGCAGTTCTTC,CSVGGGTGDFEQFF
TRBJ2-5,TRBV5-6,.,.,TGTGCCAGCAGCACCCAGACCCCTCCGGAGACCCAGTACTTC,CASSTQTPPETQYF
TRBJ2-2,TRBV21-1,.,.,TGTGCCAGCAGCTTAAGGGCTGAGCTGAACACCGGGGAGCTGTTTTTT,CASSLRAELNTGELFF
TRBJ2-5,TRBV5-1,.,TRBD2,TGCGCCAGCAGCTTTAGCGGGGGCCAAGAGACCCAGTACTTC,CASSFSGGQETQYF
TRBJ1-2,TRBV4-3,.,.,TGCGCCAGCAGCCAAACTTGGTACGGCCCCGATGGCTACACCTTC,CASSQTWYGPDGYTF
TRBJ1-2,TRBV6-5,.,TRBD1,TGTGCCAGCACCAGTGAAGGGACAGGGCTGTACGGCTACACCTTC,CASTSEGTGLYGYTF
TRBJ1-2,TRBV27,.,TRBD1,TGTGCCAGCAGTCCGGGACAGGGAAGGGGCCTCTATGGCTACACCTTC,CASSPGQGRGLYGYTF
TRBJ1-2,TRBV12-3/TRBV12-4,.,.,TGTGCCAGCGGGGGCAGAAGCTATGGCTACACCTTC,CASGGRSYGYTF
TRBJ1-1,TRBV19,once,.,TGTGCCAGTAGTATCCAACAGAGAACCGACACTGAAGCTTTCTTT,CASSIQQRTDTEAFF
TRBJ1-2,TRBV19,.,TRBD1,TGTGCCAGTAGTATAGGGACAGGGGCCTCCTATGGCTACACCTTC,CASSIGTGASYGYTF
TRBJ2-2,TRBV25-1,.,.,TGTGCCAGCAGTGAATCCCAGTATACCGGGGAGCTGTTTTTT,CASSESQYTGELFF
TRBJ1-4,TRBV7-2,.,.,TGTGCCAGCAGCTTAGGAGGGGACTTAGAAAAACTGTTTTTT,CASSLGGDLEKLFF
TRBJ1-2,TRBV7-2,.,.,TGTGCCAGCAGCTTAGGTGCCGGATTTAGCTATGGCTACACCTTC,CASSLGAGFSYGYTF
TRBJ1-1,TRBV7-9,.,.,TGTGCCAGCAGCATCTTACGGATGAACACTGAAGCTTTCTTT,CASSILRMNTEAFF
TRBJ1-2,TRBV5-5,.,.,TGTGCCAGCAGCGAAACGGGACAAATTAACTATGGCTACACCTTC,CASSETGQINYGYTF
TRBJ2-5,TRBV10-3,.,.,TGTGCCATCAGTGAGTCTCTTTGGGAAGAGACCCAGTACTTC,CAISESLWEETQYF
TRBJ2-6,TRBV15,.,.,TGTGCCACCAGCAGAGATTATTCGGGGGCTGCGGGGGCCAACGTCCTGACTTTC,CATSRDYSGAAGANVLTF
TRBJ1-6,TRBV5-1,.,.,TGCGCCAGCAGCGTGCAGGGAGGAGATTCACCCCTCCACTTT,CASSVQGGDSPLHF
TRBJ1-2,TRBV29-1,once,TRBD1,TGCAGCGTCCCCACAGGGGGCGATGGCTACACCTTC,CSVPTGGDGYTF
TRBJ2-6,TRBV29-1,.,.,TGCAGCGTTGAAGAGCCGGGCTCTGGGGCCAACGTCCTGACTTTC,CSVEEPGSGANVLTF
TRBJ1-4,TRBV2,.,.,TGTGCCAGCAGAAGGACAGTAACCGAAAAACTGTTTTTT,CASRRTVTEKLFF
TRBJ2-1,TRBV18,.,.,TGTGCCAGCTCATCCCAGGGGTACAATGAGCAGTTCTTC,CASSSQGYNEQFF
TRBJ2-7,TRBV5-1,.,TRBD2,TGCGCCAGCAGCTTGGTTCTAGCGGGGGCGAGCTCCTACGAGCAGTACTTC,CASSLVLAGASSYEQYF
TRBJ1-1,TRBV6-5,.,.,TGTGCCAGCAGACCCACTTCGGGGCGAACTGAAGCTTTCTTT,CASRPTSGRTEAFF
TRBJ1-5,TRBV5-1,.,.,TGCGCCAGCAGCTTGGGAACAGGGATGAATCAGCCCCAGCATTTT,CASSLGTGMNQPQHF
TRBJ1-1,TRBV6-5,.,.,TGTGCCAGCCGCAGGGAGAGCACTGAAGCTTTCTTT,CASRRESTEAFF
TRBJ1-1,TRBV18,.,.,TGTGCCAGCTCACCATCGGGGGGTGACACTGAAGCTTTCTTT,CASSPSGGDTEAFF
TRBJ2-1,TRBV15,.,TRBD2,TGTGCCACCAGCCAACTAGCGGGGGTGCCGGTTAGTGAGCAGTTCTTC,CATSQLAGVPVSEQFF
TRBJ2-1,TRBV27,few,.,TGTGCCAGCAGTTCTATCATCCGGACAGTTAGTGAGCAGTTCTTC,CASSSIIRTVSEQFF
TRBJ2-1,TRBV12-3/TRBV12-4,.,.,TGTGCCAGCCGTCTCTCCTACAATGAGCAGTTCTTC,CASRLSYNEQFF
TRBJ2-2,TRBV27,.,.,TGTGCCAGCAGTATACAGGGAGGCGGGGAGCTGTTTTTT,CASSIQGGGELFF
TRBJ2-1,TRBV5-1,.,.,TGCGCCAGTCAGAGGGGTAATGAGCAGTTCTTC,CASQRGNEQFF
TRBJ2-5,TRBV7-2,.,.,TGTGCCAGCAGCCCGGGACATAACCAAGAGACCCAGTACTTC,CASSPGHNQETQYF
TRBJ1-1,TRBV18,.,.,TGTGCCAGCTCAAAAAGGGACACTGAAGCTTTCTTT,CASSKRDTEAFF
TRBJ2-5,TRBV7-8,.,TRBD2,TGTGCCAGCAGCTTAGTTCCCCCTAGCGGGGGGGCAGAGACCCAGTACTTC,CASSLVPPSGGAETQYF
TRBJ2-3,TRBV24-1,.,TRBD2,TGTGCCACCAGTGACCCAGGACTAGTAACGCAGTATTTT,CATSDPGLVTQYF